What follows describes a single T cell receptor (beta chain). The target antigen is unknown. From germline, CDR1 is KGHSH and CDR2 LQKENI. Trimming pared 2 bases from V and 0 bases from J, leaving 10 bases between. The CDR3 is made up of 15 amino acids. The record originates from a study of T cells after posttransplantation cyclophosphamide. Study findings and constraints: Later blood repertoires were often dominated by clones from the donor CD8+ memory compartment.

Using immunoSEQ multiplex PCR, the repertoire was profiled, and TCRdb retains in-frame clones only, with some absent. The sample presents tens of thousands of clones, none singletons. The clonotype comes from a woman between 45 and 60 years old in good health and a related stem cell transplant donor. This chain joins TRBV18 and TRBJ1-2; tentatively, D is TRBD1 (5 bases). Sequencing input: PBMCs. DNA for the CDR3: TGTGCCAGCTCACCATTATCGGGGGCTAACTATGGCTACACCTTC. Translation gives CASSPLSGANYGYTF.